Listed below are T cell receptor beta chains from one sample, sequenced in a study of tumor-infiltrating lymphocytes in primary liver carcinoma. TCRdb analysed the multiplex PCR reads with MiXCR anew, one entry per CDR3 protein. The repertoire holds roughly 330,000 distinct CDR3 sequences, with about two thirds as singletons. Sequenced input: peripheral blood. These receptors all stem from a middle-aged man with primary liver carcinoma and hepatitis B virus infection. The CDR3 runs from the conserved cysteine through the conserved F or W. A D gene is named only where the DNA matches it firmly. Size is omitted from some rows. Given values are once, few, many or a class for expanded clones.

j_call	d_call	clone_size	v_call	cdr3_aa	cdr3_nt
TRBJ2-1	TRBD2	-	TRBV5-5	CASSRTSGSDDEEFF	TGTGCCAGCAGTAGGACTAGCGGGAGTGACGATGAGGAGTTCTTC
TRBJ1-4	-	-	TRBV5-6	CVSSLDGGAGEKLFF	TGTGTCAGCAGCTTGGATGGGGGGGCGGGTGAAAAACTGTTTTTT
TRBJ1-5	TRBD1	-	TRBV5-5	CASSLGTGRYQPQHF	TGTGCCAGCAGCTTGGGGACAGGGCGATACCAGCCCCAGCATTTT
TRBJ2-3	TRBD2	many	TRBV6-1	CASSVLAESTDTQYF	TGTGCCAGCAGTGTACTAGCGGAAAGCACAGATACGCAGTATTTT
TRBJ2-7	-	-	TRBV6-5	CASTYSRTSSSCEQYF	TGTGCCAGCACTTACTCGAGGACCAGTTCGTCCTGCGAGCAGTACTTC
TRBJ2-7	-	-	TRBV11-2	CASSIHPRQSYEQYF	TGTGCCAGCAGTATTCATCCCCGACAGTCCTACGAGCAGTACTTC
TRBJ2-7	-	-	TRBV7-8	CASSLAWGSYEHYF	TGTGCCAGCAGTCTAGCGTGGGGGTCCTACGAGCACTACTTC
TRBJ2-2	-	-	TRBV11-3	CASSLSRLTWELFF	TGTGCCAGCAGCTTAAGTAGGTTAACCTGGGAGCTATTTTTT
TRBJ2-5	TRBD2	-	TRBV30	CAWNTSGEETQYF	TGTGCCTGGAATACTAGCGGGGAAGAGACCCAGTACTTC
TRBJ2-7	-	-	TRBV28	CASSLTALYEQYF	TGTGCCAGCAGTTTAACGGCCCTCTACGAGCAGTACTTC
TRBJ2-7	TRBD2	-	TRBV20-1	CSAPSGKSYEQYF	TGCAGTGCCCCTAGCGGGAAGTCCTACGAGCAGTACTTC
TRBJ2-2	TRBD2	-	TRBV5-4	CASSRRGGGTGELFF	TGTGCCAGCAGCCGCCGGGGGGGTGGCACCGGGGAGCTGTTTTTT
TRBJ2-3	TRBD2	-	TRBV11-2	CANGLAGGSDTQYF	TGTGCCAACGGCTTAGCGGGAGGCTCAGATACGCAGTATTTT
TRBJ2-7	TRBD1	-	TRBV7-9	CASSLGTGSPYEQYF	TGTGCCAGCAGCTTGGGGACAGGATCCCCCTACGAGCAGTACTTC
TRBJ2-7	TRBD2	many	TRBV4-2	CASSQEATSGSREQYF	TGTGCCAGCAGCCAAGAAGCGACTAGCGGGAGTCGGGAGCAGTACTTC
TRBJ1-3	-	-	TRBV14	CASSPSPGNTIYF	TGTGCCAGCAGCCCCTCCCCTGGAAACACCATATATTTT
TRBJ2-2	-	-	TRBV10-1	CASSVQGSGVLFF	TGCGCCAGCAGTGTGCAGGGTTCCGGGGTGCTGTTTTTT
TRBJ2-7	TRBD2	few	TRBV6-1	CASATSGRVGEQYF	TGTGCCAGTGCGACTAGCGGGAGAGTGGGGGAGCAGTACTTC
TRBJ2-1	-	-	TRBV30	CAWSVLILDEQFF	TGTGCTTGGAGTGTACTTATCCTGGATGAACAGTTCTTC
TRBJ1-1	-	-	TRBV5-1	CASSPANTEAFF	TGCGCCAGCAGCCCAGCTAACACTGAAGCTTTCTTT
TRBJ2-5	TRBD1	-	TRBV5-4	CVTSFRDRADGETQYF	TGTGTCACCAGCTTCCGGGACAGGGCAGACGGAGAGACCCAGTACTTC
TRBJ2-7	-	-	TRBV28	CASSSPGQSSYEQYF	TGTGCCAGCAGTTCCCCCGGACAGAGCTCCTACGAGCAGTACTTC
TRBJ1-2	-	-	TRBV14	CASSQVRDGYGYTF	TGTGCCAGCAGCCAAGTGAGGGACGGCTATGGCTACACCTTC
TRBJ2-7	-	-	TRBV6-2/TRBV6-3	CANSYAVIDEQCF	TGTGCCAACAGTTACGCCGTGATCGACGAGCAGTGCTTC
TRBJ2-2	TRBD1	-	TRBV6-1	CASSGAHRTGRYRSTGELFF	TGTGCCAGCAGTGGAGCTCACAGGACAGGGAGGTATCGGAGCACCGGGGAGCTGTTTTTT
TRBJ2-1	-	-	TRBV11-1	CACSIFIESGGRADNEQFF	TGTGCCTGCAGCATATTTATCGAGTCAGGGGGGCGTGCGGACAATGAGCAGTTCTTC
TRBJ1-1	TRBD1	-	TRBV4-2	CISSQTGVTEAFF	TGTATCAGCAGCCAGACAGGGGTGACTGAAGCTTTCTTT
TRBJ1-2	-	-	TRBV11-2	CAISNNGCGYTF	TGTGCCATCAGCAACAACGGGTGTGGCTACACCTTC
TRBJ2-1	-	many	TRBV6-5	CASSYRSGASNEQFF	TGTGCCAGCAGTTACCGTAGCGGAGCCAGCAATGAGCAGTTCTTC
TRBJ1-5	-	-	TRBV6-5	CASSKAGSNQPQHF	TGTGCCAGCAGTAAGGCAGGGAGCAATCAGCCCCAGCATTTT
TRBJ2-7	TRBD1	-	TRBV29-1	CSMRQGVPYEQYF	TGCAGCATGAGACAGGGGGTCCCTTACGAGCAGTACTTC
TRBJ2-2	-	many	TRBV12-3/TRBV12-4	CASSWFLTGRPGELFF	TGTGCCAGCAGTTGGTTTTTGACAGGTCGCCCCGGGGAGCTGTTTTTT
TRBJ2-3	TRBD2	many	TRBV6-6	CASSPGLGSTDTQYF	TGTGCCAGCAGCCCGGGACTAGGCAGCACAGATACGCAGTATTTT
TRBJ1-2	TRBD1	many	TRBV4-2	CASSQDSGGGYGYTF	TGTGCCAGCAGCCAAGATTCAGGGGGCGGGTATGGCTACACCTTC
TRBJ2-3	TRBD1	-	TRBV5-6	CASSFVDRGADTQYF	TGTGCCAGCAGCTTTGTGGACAGGGGCGCAGATACGCAGTATTTT
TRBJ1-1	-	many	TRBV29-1	CSVGDLRANTEAFF	TGCAGCGTTGGGGACCTTCGAGCGAACACTGAAGCTTTCTTT
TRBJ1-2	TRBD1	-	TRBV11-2	CASSTISRGQGGYTF	TGTGCCAGCAGCACAATTTCTAGGGGGCAAGGTGGCTACACCTTC
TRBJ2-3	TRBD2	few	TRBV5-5	CASSFASGRMADTQYF	TGTGCCAGCAGCTTTGCTAGCGGGAGGATGGCGGATACGCAGTATTTT
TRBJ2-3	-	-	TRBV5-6	CASSIGWGASTDTQYF	TGTGCCAGCAGCATAGGGTGGGGAGCTAGCACAGATACGCAGTATTTT
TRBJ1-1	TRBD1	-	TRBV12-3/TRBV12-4	CASSETQTGRNTEAFF	TGTGCCAGCAGCGAAACCCAGACAGGGCGTAACACTGAAGCTTTCTTT
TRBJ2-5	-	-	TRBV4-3	CASSHGTDGTNQETQYF	TGCGCCAGCAGCCACGGGACTGATGGTACCAACCAAGAGACCCAGTACTTC
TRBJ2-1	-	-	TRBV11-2	CASSERGSEQFF	TGTGCCAGCAGCGAGAGGGGGAGTGAGCAGTTCTTC
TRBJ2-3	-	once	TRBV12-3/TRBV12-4	CVSSPPIFTQYF	TGTGTCAGCAGCCCGCCCATTTTTACGCAGTATTTT
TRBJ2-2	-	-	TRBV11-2	CASSWDSENTGGLFF	TGTGCCAGCAGCTGGGACAGCGAGAACACCGGGGGGCTGTTTTTT
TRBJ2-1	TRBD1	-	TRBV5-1	CASSSDGTGTNEQFF	TGCGCCAGCAGCTCGGACGGGACAGGGACCAATGAGCAGTTCTTC
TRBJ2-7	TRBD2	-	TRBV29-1	CSVIRRTSGMYEQYF	TGCAGCGTGATAAGACGGACTAGCGGGATGTACGAGCAGTATTTC
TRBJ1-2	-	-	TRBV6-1	CASSEVHGEGGYTF	TGTGCCAGCAGTGAAGTTCATGGCGAGGGAGGCTACACCTTC
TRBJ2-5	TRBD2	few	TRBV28	CASSSPRAGGKPQETQYF	TGTGCCAGCAGTTCTCCCCGGGCGGGGGGGAAACCCCAAGAGACCCAGTACTTC
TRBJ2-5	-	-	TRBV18	CASSPVPETRYF	TGTGCCAGCTCACCAGTTCCGGAGACCCGGTACTTC
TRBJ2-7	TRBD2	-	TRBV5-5	CASSLAGTTYYEQYF	TGTGCCAGCAGCTTGGCCGGGACTACATACTACGAGCAGTACTTC
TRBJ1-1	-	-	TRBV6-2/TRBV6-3	CASSYPMNTEAFF	TGTGCCAGCAGTTACCCTATGAACACTGAAGCTTTCTTT
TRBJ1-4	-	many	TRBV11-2	CASSLDRSGSEKLFF	TGTGCCAGCAGCTTAGATAGGTCCGGCAGCGAAAAACTGTTTTTT
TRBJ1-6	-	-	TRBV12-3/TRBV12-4	CASSLSQAYSPLHF	TGTGCCAGCAGTTTATCTCAGGCGTATTCACCCCTCCACTTT
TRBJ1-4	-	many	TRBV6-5	CASSYSRSEKLFF	TGTGCCAGCAGTTACTCGAGGTCTGAAAAACTGTTTTTT
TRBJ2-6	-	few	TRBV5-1	CASSADLTPGANVLTF	TGCGCCAGCAGCGCCGACTTAACACCAGGGGCCAACGTCCTGACTTTC
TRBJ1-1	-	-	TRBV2	CARGQGAFF	TGTGCCAGGGGACAAGGAGCTTTCTTT
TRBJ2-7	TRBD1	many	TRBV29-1	CSARQGASNEQYF	TGCAGCGCCCGACAGGGGGCGTCCAACGAGCAGTACTTC
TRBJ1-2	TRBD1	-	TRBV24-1	CATSDDRGLGGYTF	TGTGCCACCAGTGATGACAGGGGATTGGGTGGCTACACCTTC
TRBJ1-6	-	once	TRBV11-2	CASSATWGNSPLHF	TGTGCCAGTAGCGCAACATGGGGGAATTCACCCCTCCACTTT
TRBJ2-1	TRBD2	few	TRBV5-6	CASTSLPGLADNEQFF	TGTGCCAGCACCTCGCTTCCGGGACTAGCGGACAATGAGCAGTTCTTC